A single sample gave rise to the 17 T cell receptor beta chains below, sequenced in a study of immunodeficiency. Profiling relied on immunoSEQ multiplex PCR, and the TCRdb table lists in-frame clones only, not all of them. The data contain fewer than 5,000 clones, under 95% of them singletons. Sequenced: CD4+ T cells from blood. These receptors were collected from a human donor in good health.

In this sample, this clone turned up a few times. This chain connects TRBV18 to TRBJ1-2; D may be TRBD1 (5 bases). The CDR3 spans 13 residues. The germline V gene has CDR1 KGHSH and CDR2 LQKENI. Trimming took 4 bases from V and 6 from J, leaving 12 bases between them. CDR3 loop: CASSHTQGDGYTF. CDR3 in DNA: TGTGCCAGCTCACATACCCAGGGCGATGGCTACACCTTC. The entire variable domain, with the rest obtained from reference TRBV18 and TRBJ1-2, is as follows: NAGVMQNPRHLVRRRGQEARLRCSPMKGHSHVYWYRQLPEEGLKFMVYLQKENIIDESGMPKERFSAEFPKEGPSILRIQQVVRGDSAAYFCASSHTQGDGYTFGSGTRLTVV.

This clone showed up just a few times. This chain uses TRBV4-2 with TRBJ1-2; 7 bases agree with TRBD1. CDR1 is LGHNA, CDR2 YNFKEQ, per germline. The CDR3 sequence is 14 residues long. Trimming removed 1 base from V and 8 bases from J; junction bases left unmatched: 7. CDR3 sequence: CASSQGIQGRGYTF. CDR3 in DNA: TGTGCCAGCAGCCAAGGGATACAGGGGAGGGGCTACACCTTC.

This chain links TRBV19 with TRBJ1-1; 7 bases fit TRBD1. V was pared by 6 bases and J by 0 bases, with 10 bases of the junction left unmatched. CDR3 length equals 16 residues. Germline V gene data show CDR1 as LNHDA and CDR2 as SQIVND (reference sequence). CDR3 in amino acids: CASSRHLTGMNTEAFF. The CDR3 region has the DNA TGTGCCAGTAGCCGACACCTGACAGGGATGAACACTGAAGCTTTCTTT.

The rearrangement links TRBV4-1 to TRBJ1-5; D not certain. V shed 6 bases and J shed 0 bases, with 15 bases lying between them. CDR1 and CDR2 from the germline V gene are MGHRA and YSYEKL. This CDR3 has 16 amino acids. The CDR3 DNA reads TGCGCCAGCAGTCAAATGGCCTCTTATAGCAATCAGCCCCAGCATTTT. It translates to CASSQMASYSNQPQHF.

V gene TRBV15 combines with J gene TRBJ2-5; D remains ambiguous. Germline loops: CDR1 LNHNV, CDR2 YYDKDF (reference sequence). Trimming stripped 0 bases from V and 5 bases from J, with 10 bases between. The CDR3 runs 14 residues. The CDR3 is CATSRDATQETQYF. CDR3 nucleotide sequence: TGTGCCACCAGCAGAGATGCTACCCAGGAGACCCAGTACTTC. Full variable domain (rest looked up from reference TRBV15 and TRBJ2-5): DAMVIQNPRYQVTQFGKPVTLSCSQTLNHNVMYWYQQKSSQAPKLLFHYYDKDFNNEADTPDNFQSRRPNTSFCFLDIRSPGLGDTAMYLCATSRDATQETQYFGPGTRLLVL.

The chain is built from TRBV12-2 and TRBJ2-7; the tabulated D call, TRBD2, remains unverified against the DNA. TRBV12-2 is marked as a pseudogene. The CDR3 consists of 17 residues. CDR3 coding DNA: TGTGCAAGTCGCTTAGCGAGGGTAGGACTAGCGGGCTACGAGCAGTACTTC. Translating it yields CASRLARVGLAGYEQYF.

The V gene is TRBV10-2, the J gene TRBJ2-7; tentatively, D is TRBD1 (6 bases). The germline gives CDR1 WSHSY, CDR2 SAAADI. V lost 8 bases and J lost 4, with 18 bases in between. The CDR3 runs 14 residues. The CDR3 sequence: CASLVVGRGYEQYF. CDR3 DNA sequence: TGCGCCAGCTTGGTCGTTGGAAGGGGGTACGAGCAGTACTTC.

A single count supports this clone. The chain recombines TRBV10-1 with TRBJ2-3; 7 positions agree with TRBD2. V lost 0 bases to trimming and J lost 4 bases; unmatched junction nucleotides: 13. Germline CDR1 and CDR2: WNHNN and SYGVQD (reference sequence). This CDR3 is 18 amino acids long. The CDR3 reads CASSESGGRAKGADTQYF. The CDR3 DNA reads TGCGCCAGCAGTGAGTCCGGTGGGAGGGCCAAAGGAGCAGATACGCAGTATTTT.

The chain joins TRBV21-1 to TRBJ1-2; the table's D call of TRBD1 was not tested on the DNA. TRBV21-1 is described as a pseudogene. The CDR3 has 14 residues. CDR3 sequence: CASALLQGRNGYTF. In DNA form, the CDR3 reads TGTGCCAGCGCCCTTCTACAGGGAAGGAATGGCTACACCTTC.

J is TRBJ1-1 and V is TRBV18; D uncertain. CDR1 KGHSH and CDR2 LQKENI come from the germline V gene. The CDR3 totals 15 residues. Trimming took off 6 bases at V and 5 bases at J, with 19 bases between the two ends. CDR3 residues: CASSPRPELGTEAFF. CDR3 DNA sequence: TGTGCCAGCTCTCCCAGGCCGGAGTTGGGAACTGAAGCTTTCTTT.

CDR3 sequence: CASGLKRGAILGTDTQYF. CDR3 nucleotide sequence: TGTGCTAGTGGTTTGAAGAGGGGGGCTATATTGGGCACAGATACGCAGTATTTT. The chain couples TRBV12-5 to TRBJ2-3; D may match TRBD1 or TRBD2 (6 bases each). The CDR3 covers 18 residues. Trimming removed 2 bases from V and 1 base from J, with 19 bases in between. Per germline, CDR1 LGHNT and CDR2 FRNRAP.

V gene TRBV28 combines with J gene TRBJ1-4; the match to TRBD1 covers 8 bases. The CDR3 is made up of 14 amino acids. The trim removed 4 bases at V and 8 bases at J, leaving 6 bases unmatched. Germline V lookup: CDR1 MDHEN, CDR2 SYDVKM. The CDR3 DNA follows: TGTGCCAGCAGTTCATACAGGGGGAGCGAAAAACTGTTTTTT. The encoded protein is CASSSYRGSEKLFF.

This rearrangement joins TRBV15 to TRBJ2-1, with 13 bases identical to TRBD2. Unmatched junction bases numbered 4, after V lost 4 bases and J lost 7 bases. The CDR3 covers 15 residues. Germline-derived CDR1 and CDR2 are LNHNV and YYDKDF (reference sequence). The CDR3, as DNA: TGTGCCACCAGCACCCGGACTAGCGGGGGAAATGAGCAGTTCTTC. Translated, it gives CATSTRTSGGNEQFF.

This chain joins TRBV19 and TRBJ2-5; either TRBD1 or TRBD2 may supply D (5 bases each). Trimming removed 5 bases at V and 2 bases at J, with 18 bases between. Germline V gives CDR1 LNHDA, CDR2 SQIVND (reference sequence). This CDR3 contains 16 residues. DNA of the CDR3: TGTGCCAGTAGTTCCGACAGCTTCAGGACTCAAGAGACCCAGTACTTC. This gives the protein CASSSDSFRTQETQYF.

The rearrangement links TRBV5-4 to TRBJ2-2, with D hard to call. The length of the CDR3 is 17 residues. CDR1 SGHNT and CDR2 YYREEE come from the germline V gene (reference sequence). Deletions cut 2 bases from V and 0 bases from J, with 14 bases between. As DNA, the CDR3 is TGTGCCAGCAGCTTAAGGGCTGTAGAAGCGAACACCGGGGAGCTGTTTTTT. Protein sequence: CASSLRAVEANTGELFF. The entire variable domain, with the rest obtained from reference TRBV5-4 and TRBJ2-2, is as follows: ETGVTQSPTHLIKTRGQQVTLRCSSQSGHNTVSWYQQALGQGPQFIFQYYREEENGRGNFPPRFSGLQFPNYSSELNVNALELDDSALYLCASSLRAVEANTGELFFGEGSRLTVL.

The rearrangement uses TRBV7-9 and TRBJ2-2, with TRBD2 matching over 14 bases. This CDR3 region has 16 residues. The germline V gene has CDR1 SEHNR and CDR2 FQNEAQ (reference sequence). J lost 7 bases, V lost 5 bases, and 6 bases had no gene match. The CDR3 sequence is CASSRGLAGVVGELFF. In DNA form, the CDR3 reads TGTGCCAGCAGCCGGGGACTAGCGGGAGTGGTCGGGGAGCTGTTTTTT.

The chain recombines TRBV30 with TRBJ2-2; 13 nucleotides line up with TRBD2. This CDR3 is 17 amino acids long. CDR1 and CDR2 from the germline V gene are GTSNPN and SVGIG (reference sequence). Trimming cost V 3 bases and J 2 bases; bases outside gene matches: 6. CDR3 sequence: CAWRVTSGGINTGELFF. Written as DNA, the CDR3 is TGTGCCTGGAGGGTGACTAGCGGGGGGATTAACACCGGGGAGCTGTTTTTT.